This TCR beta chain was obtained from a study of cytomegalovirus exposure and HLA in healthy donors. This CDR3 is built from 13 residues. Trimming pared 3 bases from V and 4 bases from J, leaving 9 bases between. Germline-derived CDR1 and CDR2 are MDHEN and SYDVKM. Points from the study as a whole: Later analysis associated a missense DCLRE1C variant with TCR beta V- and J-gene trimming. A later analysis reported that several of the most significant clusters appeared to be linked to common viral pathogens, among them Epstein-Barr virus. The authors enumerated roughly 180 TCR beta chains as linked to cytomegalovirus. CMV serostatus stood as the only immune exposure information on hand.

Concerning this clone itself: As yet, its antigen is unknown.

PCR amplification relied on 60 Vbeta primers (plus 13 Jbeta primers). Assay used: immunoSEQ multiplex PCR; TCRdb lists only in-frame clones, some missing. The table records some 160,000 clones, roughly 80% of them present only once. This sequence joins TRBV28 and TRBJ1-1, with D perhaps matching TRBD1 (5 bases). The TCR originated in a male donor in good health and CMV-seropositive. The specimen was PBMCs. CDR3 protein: CASSFVQVTEAFF. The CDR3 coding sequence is TGTGCCAGCAGTTTTGTACAGGTCACTGAAGCTTTCTTT. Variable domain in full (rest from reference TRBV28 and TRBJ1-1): DVKVTQSSRYLVKRTGEKVFLECVQDMDHENMFWYRQDPGLGLRLIYFSYDVKMKEKGDIPEGYSVSREKKERFSLILESASTNQTSMYLCASSFVQVTEAFFGQGTRLTVV.